These T cell receptor beta chains were read from a single sample in a study of OX40 agonist ivuxolimab in advanced cancers. Profiled with immunoSEQ multiplex PCR; TCRdb holds only in-frame clones, not every one. This table holds around 68,000 clones, around 93% found once. The sample consisted of CD4+ or CD8+ T cells sorted from blood, taken in a trial of the OX40 agonist ivuxolimab. These receptors were taken from an adult with an advanced solid tumor such as melanoma, head and neck, liver or kidney cancer. CDR3s include the opening cysteine and the closing phenylalanine or tryptophan. A D gene is named only where the DNA matches it firmly. Clone size is given for some rows only: seen once, a few or many times, or a class if the clone is expanded.

>TRBJ2-2|-|12|TRBV5-1|-
TGCGCCAGCAGCTTGGCAACCGGGGAGCTGTTTTTT
CASSLATGELFF
>TRBJ2-7|-|16|TRBV7-6|TRBD2
TGTGCCAGCAGCTTAAAACCACTAGCGGAGTCATACGAGCAGTACTTC
CASSLKPLAESYEQYF
>TRBJ2-3|-|15|TRBV5-4|TRBD2
TGTGCCAGCAGCGATGGACTAGTTAGCACAGATACGCAGTATTTT
CASSDGLVSTDTQYF
>TRBJ2-5|-|17|TRBV2|-
TGTGCCAGCAGGCCGAGGGGGGTGGTTGGTCTAAAAGAGACCCAGTACTTC
CASRPRGVVGLKETQYF
>TRBJ2-5|-|15|TRBV5-1|TRBD2
TGCGCCAGCAGCAATGGGGGGGTCCTGGGAGAGACCCAGTACTTC
CASSNGGVLGETQYF
>TRBJ2-1|-|17|TRBV7-3|-
TGTGCCAGCAGCCCGAGTCTCGGGGTCCTAGGAGCCAATGAGCAGTTCTTC
CASSPSLGVLGANEQFF
>TRBJ1-1|-|15|TRBV5-4|TRBD1
TGTGCCAGCAGCCCCGTACAGGGGGGGCACACTGAAGCTTTCTTT
CASSPVQGGHTEAFF
>TRBJ2-7|-|16|TRBV11-3|TRBD1
TGTGCCAGCAGTCTTCCCTGGCGGACAGGGGCCTACGAGCAGTACTTC
CASSLPWRTGAYEQYF
>TRBJ2-7|-|14|TRBV7-2|-
TGTGCCAGCAGCTTCACTGGGCTCCCCTACGAGCAGTACTTC
CASSFTGLPYEQYF
>TRBJ2-2|-|15|TRBV5-5|-
TGTGCCAGCAGCATGGGAAGTTTGTTTACCGGGGAGCTGTTTTTT
CASSMGSLFTGELFF
>TRBJ1-3|-|14|TRBV9|-
TGTGCCAGCAGCGCGTTCCTCTCTGGAAACACCATATATTTT
CASSAFLSGNTIYF
>TRBJ2-3|-|17|TRBV5-1|TRBD2
TGCGCCAGCAGCCCGGAAACCCTGGGACTAGCCCATAATACGCAGTATTTT
CASSPETLGLAHNTQYF
>TRBJ2-5|-|14|TRBV5-4|-
TGTGCCAGCAGCTCCGGACGGTTAAGGGGGACCCAGTACTTC
CASSSGRLRGTQYF
>TRBJ1-4|-|14|TRBV6-5|-
TGTGCCAGCAGACAAGGAGGGGTTGAGGAAAAACTGTTTTTT
CASRQGGVEEKLFF
>TRBJ2-1|-|15|TRBV7-3|-
TGTGCCAGCAGCTTAATAGCCTCTGAGTGGAATGAGCAGTTCTTC
CASSLIASEWNEQFF
>TRBJ2-3|-|16|TRBV2|TRBD2
TGTGCCAGCAGTGAAAGGTTTAGCGGGGGCTCAGATACGCAGTATTTT
CASSERFSGGSDTQYF
>TRBJ1-2|-|14|TRBV6-1|-
TGTGCCAGCAGTGAGAGGCAGCCTTACTTAAGCTACACCTTC
CASSERQPYLSYTF
>TRBJ2-3|-|11|TRBV30|-
TGTGCCTGGAGTGTACTTGATACGCAGTATTTT
CAWSVLDTQYF
>TRBJ2-3|-|16|TRBV30|TRBD2
TGTGCCTGGAGCTCAGCCTATAGCGGGAGTCGGGATACGCAGTATTTT
CAWSSAYSGSRDTQYF
>TRBJ2-1|few|12|TRBV5-1|-
TGCGCCACCGGTAGCTCCTACAATGAGCAGTTCTTC
CATGSSYNEQFF
>TRBJ2-7|-|14|TRBV5-1|-
TGCGCCAGCAGCTTTCGAGAGAGCTCCTACGAGCAGTACTTC
CASSFRESSYEQYF
>TRBJ2-6|-|18|TRBV12-5|-
TGTGCTAGTGGGCCGAAAGGACTAAAAGTTACTGGGGCCAACGTCCTGACTTTC
CASGPKGLKVTGANVLTF
>TRBJ1-2|-|10|TRBV20-1|-
TGCAGTGCTATAACGGGGGGCTACACCTTC
CSAITGGYTF
>TRBJ1-5|-|13|TRBV6-5|-
TGTGCCAGCACTATCGGACGGGGCCAGCCCCAGCATTTT
CASTIGRGQPQHF
>TRBJ2-4|-|17|TRBV7-9|TRBD1
TGTGCCAGCAGCTTAGGGACAGGCGAGCCAGCCAAAAACATTCAGTACTTC
CASSLGTGEPAKNIQYF
>TRBJ2-5|-|14|TRBV18|TRBD2
TGTGCCAGCTCACCGAGTAGCGGGCTGGAGACCCAGTACTTC
CASSPSSGLETQYF
>TRBJ2-5|-|14|TRBV10-1|TRBD2
TGCGCCAGCCTACCCCGGCAGGGAGGGGAGACCCAGTACTTC
CASLPRQGGETQYF
>TRBJ2-7|-|12|TRBV6-1|TRBD1
TGTGCCAGCAGTGAAGTGAGGACAGGGGACCACTTC
CASSEVRTGDHF
>TRBJ1-5|-|15|TRBV7-9|-
TGTGCCAGCAGCATTATGGGGGACACCAATCAGCCCCAGCATTTT
CASSIMGDTNQPQHF
>TRBJ1-2|-|14|TRBV14|-
TGTGCCAGCAGCGGATCGGGGTCAGGCTATGGCTACACCTTC
CASSGSGSGYGYTF
>TRBJ2-7|-|12|TRBV19|TRBD1
TGTGCCAGTTCAGGGGGCTCCTACGAGCAGTACTTC
CASSGGSYEQYF
>TRBJ1-1|-|11|TRBV18|-
TGTGCCAGCTCAACGACAGGTGAAGCTTTCTTT
CASSTTGEAFF
>TRBJ2-1|-|15|TRBV5-8|-
TGTGCCAGCAGCTTCGAGACAGGCAACTACAATGAGCAGTTCTTC
CASSFETGNYNEQFF